This is a list of T cell receptor beta chains from one sample in a study of blood T cell repertoires in COVID-19. The table came from immunoSEQ multiplex PCR; TCRdb's copy has only in-frame clones and leaves some out. The table records under 300,000 clones, roughly 90% of them present only once. Sequencing used peripheral blood. The receptors were gathered from a woman aged 25 to 39 with active or convalescent COVID-19. Each CDR3 is given with its conserved first and last residue. D genes are given only for firm matches. Some rows have no size entry. The others give once, few or many, or a class for an expanded clone.

V	D	size	J	DNA	CDR3
TRBV9	-	-	TRBJ1-6	TGTGCCAGCAGCGCCGATGCGAGCTCCTATAATTCACCCCTCCACTTT	CASSADASSYNSPLHF
TRBV6-6	TRBD2	once	TRBJ2-2	TGTGCCAGCAGTCGAGCGGGGATCAGTACTAACACCGGGGAGCTGTTTTTT	CASSRAGISTNTGELFF
TRBV23-1	-	-	TRBJ2-3	TGCGCCAGCACCCTTACGCCGGGGGGCCTGACCGCAGATACGCAGTATTTT	CASTLTPGGLTADTQYF
TRBV9	TRBD1	-	TRBJ1-2	TGTGCCAGCGGACAGGGTTTTACCGGCTACACCTTC	CASGQGFTGYTF
TRBV7-2	TRBD1	few	TRBJ1-3	TGTGCCAGCAGCCCTAGGACAGGGCTCGGAAACACCATATATTTT	CASSPRTGLGNTIYF
TRBV5-1	TRBD2	-	TRBJ2-3	TGCGCCAGCAGCTTTTTAGCGGGGGGGCTATCAGATACGCAGTATTTT	CASSFLAGGLSDTQYF
TRBV30	TRBD1	once	TRBJ2-5	TGTGCCTGGAGTGGGGCGCAGGGGGCTTGGGAGACCCAGTACTTC	CAWSGAQGAWETQYF
TRBV30	TRBD2	-	TRBJ2-5	TGTGCCTGGAGTCTAGCGGGGGGGCAGGGAGAGACCCAGTACTTC	CAWSLAGGQGETQYF
TRBV11-3	-	-	TRBJ2-1	TGTGCCAGCAGCTTAGTAGGGGCCACCTACAATGAGCAGTTCTTC	CASSLVGATYNEQFF
TRBV5-1	-	-	TRBJ2-5	TGCGCCAGCAGCTACCGGGGTGCAATAGAGACCCAGTACTTC	CASSYRGAIETQYF
TRBV12-3/TRBV12-4	-	-	TRBJ2-7	TGTGCCAGCAGTTATTCACAGGCCTACGAGCAGTACTTC	CASSYSQAYEQYF
TRBV30	-	-	TRBJ1-1	TGTGCCTGGAGTCTCGGGGGGCGCAGTTATGAAGCTTTCTTT	CAWSLGGRSYEAFF
TRBV5-1	-	-	TRBJ2-5	TGCGCCAGCAGCTTGGGGCCGGGTACCGGAGAAGAGACCCAGTACTTC	CASSLGPGTGEETQYF
TRBV6-5	-	once	TRBJ2-3	TGTGCCAGCGGGTTAGCGCCTAGCACAGATACGCAGTATTTT	CASGLAPSTDTQYF
TRBV30	TRBD1	-	TRBJ1-6	TGTGCCTGGAGTAGGAAGGGGGCATACGATTCACCCCTCCACTTT	CAWSRKGAYDSPLHF
TRBV19	-	-	TRBJ1-1	TGTGCCAGTAGTATAGGCTGGGGCAATCCTGAAGCTTTCTTT	CASSIGWGNPEAFF
TRBV28	TRBD1	-	TRBJ1-3	TGTGCCAGCAGTCCGCGGGGACAGGGGGCGAACACCATATATTTT	CASSPRGQGANTIYF
TRBV30	-	-	TRBJ1-1	TGTGCCTGGAGTAGGCCCGGGGGGAACACTGAAGCTTTCTTT	CAWSRPGGNTEAFF
TRBV5-4	TRBD2	-	TRBJ2-3	TGTGCCAGCAGCCCCGGACTAGCAGTATCCGCAGATACGCAGTATTTT	CASSPGLAVSADTQYF
TRBV18	TRBD2	-	TRBJ2-3	TGTGCCAGCTCACCCTCGGGACTAGCGGGGTCAGATACGCAGTATTTT	CASSPSGLAGSDTQYF
TRBV6-2/TRBV6-3	-	once	TRBJ2-7	TGTGCCAGCAGCACTCCGTTGAGGTACGAGCAGTACTTC	CASSTPLRYEQYF
TRBV5-6	-	-	TRBJ2-3	TGTGCCAGCAGACGCCGGGCAGGGGTGGTAGATACGCAGTATTTT	CASRRRAGVVDTQYF
TRBV5-5	-	-	TRBJ2-3	TGTGCCAGCAGCTTGCAGGGGGATACGCAGTATTTT	CASSLQGDTQYF
TRBV6-1	TRBD2	-	TRBJ2-7	TGTGCCAGCAGTGACCAGCGGGGGCCAGGGGAGCAGTACTTC	CASSDQRGPGEQYF
TRBV28	-	-	TRBJ1-2	TGTGCCAGCGCACAGGGAAAGTATGGCTACACCTTC	CASAQGKYGYTF
TRBV24-1	-	-	TRBJ2-7	TGTGCCACCAGTGATTCGACTAGTTACGGGCAGTACTTC	CATSDSTSYGQYF
TRBV9	TRBD2	-	TRBJ2-3	TGTGCCAGCAGCAAACCGGGACTAGCGGGTAATACGCAGTATTTT	CASSKPGLAGNTQYF
TRBV7-2	TRBD1	-	TRBJ2-5	TGTGCCAGCAGCTTAGTGGACAGGCAAGAGACCCAGTACTTC	CASSLVDRQETQYF
TRBV19	-	-	TRBJ2-3	TGTGCCAGTAGCGACCTAGACAGAAGTCAGGGAGATACGCAGTATTTT	CASSDLDRSQGDTQYF